Listed below are T cell receptor beta chains from one sample, sequenced in a study of blood T cell repertoires in COVID-19. The assay was immunoSEQ multiplex PCR, and TCRdb's table has in-frame clones only and misses some. The table includes hundreds of thousands of clones, more than 85% detected once. Sequencing was performed on peripheral blood. The receptors shown here come from a man aged 40-49 years with acute or convalescent COVID-19. Each CDR3 is given with its conserved first and last residue. The D gene is left open where the match is weak. Part of the rows lack a size; the others show once, few, many or a class for expanded clones.

abundance	d_gene	j_gene	v_gene	CDR3nt	CDR3aa
NA	NA	TRBJ2-3	TRBV28	TGTGCCAGCCCACCCGAACAGGGATGGGGTACAGATACGCAGTATTTT	CASPPEQGWGTDTQYF
few	NA	TRBJ2-1	TRBV3-1/TRBV3-2	TGTGCCAGCAGCCATCAGGTAGATGAGCAGTTCTTC	CASSHQVDEQFF
NA	TRBD1	TRBJ2-7	TRBV9	TGTGCCAGCAGCGGGGGGACAGTATATTCCTACGAGCAGTACTTC	CASSGGTVYSYEQYF
once	NA	TRBJ1-2	TRBV4-1	TGCGCCAGCAGCCAAACTACCGGGACTAACTATGGCTACACCTTC	CASSQTTGTNYGYTF
NA	TRBD1	TRBJ1-1	TRBV10-3	TGTGCCATCAGTTCGAACAGGGGAACATACAGTGAAGCTTTCTTT	CAISSNRGTYSEAFF
few	NA	TRBJ1-5	TRBV19	TGTGCCAGTAGTTCCTCAGGATCAAATTGGGGCAATCAGCCCCAGCATTTT	CASSSSGSNWGNQPQHF
NA	NA	TRBJ1-6	TRBV12-5	TGTGCTAGTGGTTTGGCCTATGATTTGAATTCACCCCTCCACTTT	CASGLAYDLNSPLHF
NA	TRBD1	TRBJ2-7	TRBV6-5	TGTGCCAGCAGCCCCCGGGACAGCCACTCCTACGAGCAGTACTTC	CASSPRDSHSYEQYF
NA	TRBD1	TRBJ1-4	TRBV2	TGTGCCAGCAGAAGGGACAGGGCTGATGAAAAACTGTTTTTT	CASRRDRADEKLFF
NA	TRBD1	TRBJ1-1	TRBV5-1	TGCGCCAGCAGCTGGGGACAGAGTTACACTGAAGCTTTCTTT	CASSWGQSYTEAFF
once	NA	TRBJ2-1	TRBV3-1/TRBV3-2	TGTGCCAGCAGCCAAGGCTGGAGCTCCTACAATGAGCAGTTCTTC	CASSQGWSSYNEQFF
NA	NA	TRBJ2-1	TRBV3-1/TRBV3-2	TGTGCCAGCACTGACTCACGACGTGTGAATGAGCAGTTCTTC	CASTDSRRVNEQFF
NA	NA	TRBJ2-5	TRBV7-2	TGTGCCAGCAGCCCACGGGGGGCGGGGGAGACCCAGTACTTC	CASSPRGAGETQYF
NA	NA	TRBJ1-2	TRBV5-4	TGTGCCAGCAGCTCAGGACAGTATGGCTACACCTTC	CASSSGQYGYTF
NA	NA	TRBJ2-7	TRBV6-1	TGTGCCAGCAGTGAAGTGGGAGTCCCTTACTACGAGCAGTACTTC	CASSEVGVPYYEQYF
NA	NA	TRBJ1-2	TRBV30	TGTGCCTGGAGTCGCAGGGTAAACTATGGCTACACCTTC	CAWSRRVNYGYTF
NA	NA	TRBJ1-6	TRBV7-8	TGTGCCAGCAGCCTCCTGGATCCTTTGAGCGGCTCACCCCTCCACTTT	CASSLLDPLSGSPLHF
NA	TRBD1	TRBJ2-7	TRBV5-1	TGCGCCAGCTTTGCTTCTACAGGGGGCGAGCAGTACTTC	CASFASTGGEQYF
once	TRBD1	TRBJ1-1	TRBV10-1	TGCGCCAGCAGTCCCTACAGGGGTCGAGGGAACACTGAAGCTTTCTTT	CASSPYRGRGNTEAFF
NA	NA	TRBJ1-5	TRBV7-2	TGTGCCAGCAGTTCTAGGGGCGCAAGCAATCAGCCCCAGCATTTT	CASSSRGASNQPQHF
once	TRBD1	TRBJ1-1	TRBV12-5	TGTGCTAGTGGTGGGACAGGTGTGACTGAAGCTTTCTTT	CASGGTGVTEAFF
NA	NA	TRBJ1-4	TRBV2	TGTGCCAGCAAAAGTAACAGCCTCAATGAAAAACTGTTTTTT	CASKSNSLNEKLFF
NA	NA	TRBJ2-1	TRBV5-1	TGCGCCAGCAGCTTGGCCGGCAGGGGGGACGAGCAGTTCTTC	CASSLAGRGDEQFF
once	NA	TRBJ2-3	TRBV5-4	TGTGCCAGCAGCTTGCAGGGGACAGATACGCAGTATTTT	CASSLQGTDTQYF
NA	TRBD1	TRBJ2-1	TRBV5-4	TGTGCCAGCAGCCCGGGACAGGTAGTAGGTGTAGAGCAGTTCTTC	CASSPGQVVGVEQFF
NA	NA	TRBJ2-7	TRBV6-5	TGTGCCAGCTCCAGCCGGGACAACTCCTACGAGCAGTACTTC	CASSSRDNSYEQYF
NA	NA	TRBJ1-2	TRBV6-5	TGTGCCAGCAGGGTAAAGGACTTCTATGGCTACACCTTC	CASRVKDFYGYTF
once	NA	TRBJ1-1	TRBV12-3/TRBV12-4	TGTGCCAGCAGTTTAAGAGTAGAGATCGAAGCTTTCTTT	CASSLRVEIEAFF
NA	NA	TRBJ2-3	TRBV5-1	TGCGCCAGCCGCCGACAGGGAGGTTGGGGCATGGTAGATACGCAGTATTTT	CASRRQGGWGMVDTQYF
NA	NA	TRBJ2-7	TRBV6-1	TGTGCCAGCAGTGCGAAAGGGTGGAGGGGCCGGGCCATCTCCTACGAGCAGTACTTC	CASSAKGWRGRAISYEQYF
NA	NA	TRBJ1-5	TRBV6-5	TGTGCCAGCGCATATATCCCCGGTCAGCCCCAGCATTTT	CASAYIPGQPQHF
NA	NA	TRBJ1-1	TRBV6-5	TGTGCCCACAGGGAGTACACTGAAGCTTTCTTT	CAHREYTEAFF
NA	TRBD1	TRBJ1-1	TRBV29-1	TGCAGCGTCGGAGACAGGGCGGGCACTGAAGCTTTCTTT	CSVGDRAGTEAFF
NA	TRBD2	TRBJ2-1	TRBV4-2	TGTGCCAGCAGCCCGGGACTAGCGGTTTTGGATGAGCAGTTCTTC	CASSPGLAVLDEQFF
NA	NA	TRBJ1-1	TRBV5-1	TGCGCCAGCAGCGCACAGGGGAACACTGAAGCTTTCTTT	CASSAQGNTEAFF
NA	NA	TRBJ2-2	TRBV7-2	TGTGCCAGCCACCAGGCGGGGGCCGGCGGGGAGCTGTTTTTT	CASHQAGAGGELFF
NA	TRBD2	TRBJ2-3	TRBV9	TGTGCCAGCAGCACGGACCAGCGGGGGGGCACAGATACGCAGTATTTT	CASSTDQRGGTDTQYF
NA	NA	TRBJ1-2	TRBV5-6	TGTGCCAGCAGCTTGGACCCGGGGATGGACTATGGCTACACCTTC	CASSLDPGMDYGYTF
few	TRBD1	TRBJ2-7	TRBV5-1	TGCGCCAGCAGCCCCTGGGACAGCCCCTACGAGCAGTACTTC	CASSPWDSPYEQYF
NA	NA	TRBJ2-7	TRBV2	TGTGCCAGCAGTGAAGCGGGAGGAAGCTCCTACGAGCAGTACTTC	CASSEAGGSSYEQYF
once	NA	TRBJ1-5	TRBV19	TGTGCCAGTAGTATGAGTACCAATCAGCCCCAGCATTTT	CASSMSTNQPQHF
NA	NA	TRBJ1-1	TRBV13	TGTGCCAGCAGCTTAGGGCGGGGGGGAACTGAAGCTTTCTTT	CASSLGRGGTEAFF
NA	NA	TRBJ1-2	TRBV10-2	TGCGCCAGCAGTGAGATTGCCCAGGGATACTATGGCTACACCTTC	CASSEIAQGYYGYTF
NA	NA	TRBJ2-3	TRBV29-1	TGCAGCGTTGAAGAAGGAGCGTCTTCTACAGATACGCAGTATTTT	CSVEEGASSTDTQYF
NA	TRBD2	TRBJ2-7	TRBV5-1	TGCGCCAGCAGCTCGGGACTAGCCCCCTACGAGCAGTACTTC	CASSSGLAPYEQYF
NA	NA	TRBJ1-2	TRBV7-8	TGTGCCAGCAGCTCCGGGACATCCTATGGCTACACCTTC	CASSSGTSYGYTF
NA	TRBD1	TRBJ2-4	TRBV12-3/TRBV12-4	TGTGCCAGCAGTTTACGGGGACAGGGGATTCAGTACTTC	CASSLRGQGIQYF
NA	TRBD1	TRBJ2-6	TRBV3-1/TRBV3-2	TGTGCCAGCAGCACCGGGACAGGGGGTGCTGGGGCCAACGTCCTGACTTTC	CASSTGTGGAGANVLTF
NA	NA	TRBJ2-3	TRBV6-6	TGTGCCAGCACCCTAGCACGCTCTGGCACAGATACGCAGTATTTT	CASTLARSGTDTQYF
NA	TRBD1	TRBJ1-5	TRBV5-5	TGTGCCAGCACCCGGGACAGGGGTAGCAATCAGCCCCAGCATTTT	CASTRDRGSNQPQHF
NA	TRBD1	TRBJ1-6	TRBV7-2	TGTGCCAGCAGCTTAGCGTACGACAGGGGGAAGGATCGCCTCCACTTT	CASSLAYDRGKDRLHF
NA	NA	TRBJ2-7	TRBV5-1	TGCGCCAGCAGCTTGGTTGGACTGTTCGAGCAGTACTTC	CASSLVGLFEQYF
NA	NA	TRBJ1-5	TRBV6-1	TGTGCCAGCAGTGAAGTCCTCGGTCAGCCCCAGCATTTT	CASSEVLGQPQHF
NA	NA	TRBJ2-1	TRBV2	TGTGCCAGCAGGGGTGGGCCAGTTCCGTTCTTC	CASRGGPVPFF
NA	TRBD1	TRBJ2-3	TRBV5-1	TGCGCCAGCAGCTGGAACAGGGGGAACACAGATACGCAGTATTTT	CASSWNRGNTDTQYF
NA	NA	TRBJ1-2	TRBV29-1	TGCAGCGTTGAATCGGGGAGTTCTGGCTACACCTTC	CSVESGSSGYTF
NA	TRBD2	TRBJ2-1	TRBV19	TGTGCCAGTAGTATTCGACTAGCGGGGGGGCAAAATGAGCAGTTCTTC	CASSIRLAGGQNEQFF
NA	NA	TRBJ1-6	TRBV5-1	TGCGCCAGCAGCTTGGCAGGGGACAATTCACCCCTCCACTTT	CASSLAGDNSPLHF
NA	NA	TRBJ1-6	TRBV18	TGTGCCAGCTCGCCGGGGGGCCTAGATTCACCCCTCCACTTT	CASSPGGLDSPLHF